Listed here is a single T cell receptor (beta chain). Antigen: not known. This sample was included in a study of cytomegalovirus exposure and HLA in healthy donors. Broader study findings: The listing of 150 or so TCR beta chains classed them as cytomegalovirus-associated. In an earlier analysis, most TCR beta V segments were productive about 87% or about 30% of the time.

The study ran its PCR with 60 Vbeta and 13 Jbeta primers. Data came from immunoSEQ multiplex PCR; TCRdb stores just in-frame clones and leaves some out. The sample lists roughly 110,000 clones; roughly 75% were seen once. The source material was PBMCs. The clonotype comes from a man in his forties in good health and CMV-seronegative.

CDR3 nucleotide sequence: TGCGCCAGCAGTGGGGCGGGAGGGGGTCAGCCCCAGCATTTT. Its protein product is CASSGAGGGQPQHF. The chain links TRBV10-2 to TRBJ1-5; a possible D gene is TRBD1 (6 bases). Per germline, CDR1 WSHSY and CDR2 SAAADI. V was clipped by 4 bases and J by 6 bases, with 13 bases between them. The CDR3 has 14 amino acids.